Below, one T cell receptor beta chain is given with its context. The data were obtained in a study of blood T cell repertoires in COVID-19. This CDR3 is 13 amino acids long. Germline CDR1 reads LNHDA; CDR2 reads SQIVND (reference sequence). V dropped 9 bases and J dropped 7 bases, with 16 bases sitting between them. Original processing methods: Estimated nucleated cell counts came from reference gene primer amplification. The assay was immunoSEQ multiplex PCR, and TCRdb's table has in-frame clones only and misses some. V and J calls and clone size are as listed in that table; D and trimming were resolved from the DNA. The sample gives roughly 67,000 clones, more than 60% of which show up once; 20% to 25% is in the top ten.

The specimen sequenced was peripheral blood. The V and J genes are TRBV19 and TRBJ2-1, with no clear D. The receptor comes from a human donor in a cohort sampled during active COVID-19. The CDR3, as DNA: TGTGCCAGCCTGGCTGCGGTTTGGAATGAGCAGTTCTTC. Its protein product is CASLAAVWNEQFF. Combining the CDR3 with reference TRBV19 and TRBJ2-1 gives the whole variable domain DGGITQSPKYLFRKEGQNVTLSCEQNLNHDAMYWYRQDPGQGLRLIYYSQIVNDFQKGDIAEGYSVSREKKESFPLTVTSAQKNPTAFYLCASLAAVWNEQFFGPGTRLTVL.